This T cell receptor (beta chain) was recovered during a study of radiotherapy plus CTLA-4 blockade in lung cancer. Points from the study as a whole: Among blood TCR repertoires after radiotherapy plus ipilimumab, tumor-derived clones expanded. Early blood T cell clone changes and increased post-radiation serum interferon-beta were reportedly the strongest response predictors.

CDR3 length: 14 amino acids. Trimming cost V 0 bases and J 10 bases, with 13 bases left between them. Looked up from germline, CDR1 is SNHLY and CDR2 is FYNNEI. Produced via immunoSEQ multiplex PCR; TCRdb's table is partial and in-frame only. The sample consists of 110,000 or so clones, about four fifths of them appearing once. Concerning this clone itself: As yet, its antigen is unknown.

The receptor was derived from a human donor with non-small cell lung cancer who had a partial response to radiotherapy plus ipilimumab. This chain uses TRBV2 with TRBJ1-5, with a possible D match to TRBD1 (6 bases). This sample comprised peripheral blood, obtained from a patient treated with radiotherapy plus ipilimumab. The chain's CDR3 is CASSEANRVGPQHF. The CDR3 region has the DNA TGTGCCAGCAGTGAAGCGAACAGGGTGGGTCCCCAGCATTTT.